This TCR beta chain is from a study of prognosis after radiotherapy for stage I lung cancer. Study overall: There were several patients whose tumors were squamous cell carcinoma and some eleven whose tumors were adenocarcinoma. Study findings and constraints: The authors reported that TRBV and TRBJ gene usage differed between patients with and without metastases. Median unique TCR clone counts of roughly 9,300 versus 7,200 showed a fall after stereotactic body radiation therapy.

This clonotype is medium-sized in the sample. Its matching antigen is unknown. Genomic DNA served as the source from which two-round multiplex PCR generated TCR beta CDR3 amplicons. During first-round PCR, primers specific to each TRBV and TRBJ gene were used. Via MiXCR, TCRdb re-called the multiplex PCR reads, giving one row per CDR3 protein. Of around 20,000 distinct CDR3 sequences in the sample, approximately 45% are singletons; the top ten hold roughly 30%. The specimen was PBMCs, collected before or after stereotactic body radiation therapy (not recorded which). The sequence was collected from a donor of 50 years or more with non-small cell lung cancer.

CDR3 sequence: CASSVAFGGYNEQFF. DNA of the CDR3: TGTGCCAGCAGCGTAGCTTTTGGAGGGTACAATGAGCAGTTCTTC. V usage is TRBV9 and J usage is TRBJ2-1; D perhaps matches TRBD2 (6 bases). Germline V gene lookup returns CDR1 SGDLS and CDR2 YYNGEE. CDR3 length equals 15 residues. V gave up 0 bases and J gave up 4 bases, with 11 bases separating them.